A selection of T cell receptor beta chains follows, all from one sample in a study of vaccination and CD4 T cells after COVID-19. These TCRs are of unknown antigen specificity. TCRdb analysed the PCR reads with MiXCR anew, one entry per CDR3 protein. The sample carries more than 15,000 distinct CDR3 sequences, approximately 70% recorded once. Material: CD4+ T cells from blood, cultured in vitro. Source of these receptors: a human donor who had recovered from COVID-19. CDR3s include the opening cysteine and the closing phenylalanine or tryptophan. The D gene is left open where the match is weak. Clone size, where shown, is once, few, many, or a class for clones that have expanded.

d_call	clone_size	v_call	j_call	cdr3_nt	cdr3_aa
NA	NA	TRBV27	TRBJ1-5	TGTGCCAGCAGTTTTTGGGGAAGTCAGCCCCAGCATTTT	CASSFWGSQPQHF
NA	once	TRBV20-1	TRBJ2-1	TGCAGTGCTAGAGCCCCGGACGGACGCTCCTACAATGAGCAGTTCTTC	CSARAPDGRSYNEQFF
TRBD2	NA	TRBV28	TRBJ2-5	TGTGCCAGCAGTTTAGGGTTGCGGGCGGGAGCTAGGGAGACCCAGTACTTC	CASSLGLRAGARETQYF
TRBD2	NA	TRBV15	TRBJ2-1	TGTGCCACCAGCGCAGAATTTAGCGGGACGGGTTGGTTCTTC	CATSAEFSGTGWFF
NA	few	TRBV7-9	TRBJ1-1	TGTGCCAGCAGCCCCGCCGGGACAAACACTGAAGCTTTCTTT	CASSPAGTNTEAFF
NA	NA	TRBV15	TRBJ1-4	TGTGCCACCAGCAGAGTGGATTCTCGGCGCAGTCCGAATGAAAAACTGTTTTTT	CATSRVDSRRSPNEKLFF
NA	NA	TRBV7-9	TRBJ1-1	TGTGCCAGCAGCCTAGACGTGGGTGAAGCTTTCTTT	CASSLDVGEAFF
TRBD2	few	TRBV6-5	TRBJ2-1	TGTGCCAGCAGTTACTCCGGGCTAGCGGGAGAACTCTTC	CASSYSGLAGELF
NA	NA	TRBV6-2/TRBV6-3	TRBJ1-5	TGTGCCAGCAGTCCCGCCCGGACGGAGTATCAGCCCCAGCATTTT	CASSPARTEYQPQHF
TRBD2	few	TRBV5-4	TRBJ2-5	TGTGCCAGCAGCTTTAGCGGGGGGGAGACCCAGTACTTC	CASSFSGGETQYF
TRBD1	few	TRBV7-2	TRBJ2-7	TGTGCCAGCAGCTTAGTCCTTGGACAGGGTCTGTACGAGCAGTACTTC	CASSLVLGQGLYEQYF
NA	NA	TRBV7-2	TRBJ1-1	TGTGCCAGCAGCTTAGCATACAACAGTGAGATGAACACTGAAGCTTTCTTT	CASSLAYNSEMNTEAFF
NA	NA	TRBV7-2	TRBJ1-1	TGTGCCAGCAGCTTCAAGGCTGGCGGTGCCACTGAAGCTTTCTTT	CASSFKAGGATEAFF